The source of this T cell receptor beta chain is a study of CXCR4 blockade with PD-1 therapy in pancreatic cancer. The CDR3 is 13 residues long. Germline values: CDR1 LNHDA, CDR2 SQIVND (reference sequence). The V end was cut by 4 bases, the J end by 6 bases, with 11 bases between. This clone was detected once. As yet, its antigen is unknown. Sequenced by immunoSEQ multiplex PCR; TCRdb stores in-frame clones only, minus some. The sample yields about 2,500 clones, roughly two fifths seen once. Study-wide points: Frequent tumor clones were encoded by many distinct rearrangements, suggesting shared antigens.

Sequenced input: tumor tissue. The V gene is TRBV19, the J gene TRBJ2-3, with D perhaps matching TRBD2 (7 bases). The clonotype was recovered from a human donor with pancreatic ductal adenocarcinoma. DNA for the CDR3: TGTGCCAGTAGTAGCGGGGGCAGGGATACGCAGTATTTT. Amino acids: CASSSGGRDTQYF.